Listed below are T cell receptor beta chains from one sample, sequenced in a study of blood T cell repertoires in COVID-19. The protocol was immunoSEQ multiplex PCR, while the TCRdb copy is restricted to in-frame clones and leaves out a portion. The sample gives some 50,000 clones, about four fifths of which show up once; around 5% is in the top ten. Sequenced material: peripheral blood. All receptors derive from a human donor in a cohort sampled during active COVID-19. Each CDR3 is given with its conserved first and last residue. A D gene is named only where the DNA matches it firmly. Size values are once, few and many counts, or a class for expanded clones, and some rows have none.

j_call v_call clone_size d_call cdr3_aa cdr3_nt
TRBJ1-1 TRBV30 . . CAWRQGRVLNTEAFF TGTGCCTGGAGACAGGGACGGGTATTGAACACTGAAGCTTTCTTT
TRBJ1-5 TRBV6-1 once . CASSEFFLVSLGENQPQHF TGTGCCAGCAGTGAATTTTTTTTGGTTTCCCTAGGAGAAAATCAGCCCCAGCATTTT
TRBJ1-1 TRBV28 . . CASRPPDKDEAFF TGTGCCAGCAGGCCCCCGGACAAGGATGAAGCTTTCTTT
TRBJ2-7 TRBV25-1 . . CASSPPPTSVEVHEQYF TGTGCCAGCAGTCCCCCTCCGACGAGCGTTGAGGTACACGAGCAGTACTTC
TRBJ1-3 TRBV11-3 . TRBD1 CASSTNQGALGNTIYF TGTGCCAGCAGCACAAATCAGGGGGCCCTGGGAAACACCATATATTTT
TRBJ2-7 TRBV3-1/TRBV3-2 . . CASSPLWGGYEQYF TGTGCCAGCAGCCCCCTTTGGGGAGGCTACGAGCAGTACTTC
TRBJ1-1 TRBV10-3 . TRBD1 CAIRPDRGLNTEAFF TGTGCCATCAGGCCGGACAGGGGGTTGAACACTGAAGCTTTCTTT
TRBJ2-7 TRBV27 few TRBD2 CASSLRGGTYEQYF TGTGCCAGCAGTTTGCGGGGGGGAACCTACGAGCAGTACTTC
TRBJ1-6 TRBV18 . TRBD1 CASSPGTGGRNSPLHF TGTGCCAGCTCCCCCGGGACAGGGGGGCGCAATTCACCCCTCCACTTT
TRBJ1-4 TRBV7-9 few . CASSLAEAGINEKLFF TGTGCCAGCAGCTTAGCGGAGGCAGGAATAAATGAAAAACTGTTTTTT
TRBJ2-2 TRBV6-6 . . CASSYGQDTGELFF TGTGCCAGCAGTTACGGTCAGGACACCGGGGAGCTGTTTTTT
TRBJ2-7 TRBV7-2 . TRBD2 CASSPSGTPAEQYF TGTGCCAGCAGCCCTAGCGGGACGCCGGCCGAGCAGTACTTC
TRBJ2-7 TRBV4-3 . TRBD1 CASSQASGQAHEQYF TGCGCCAGCAGCCAAGCAAGTGGACAGGCCCACGAGCAGTACTTC
TRBJ2-7 TRBV5-6 . TRBD1 CASSPGPTGTPYEQYF TGTGCCAGCAGCCCCGGTCCGACAGGGACCCCCTACGAGCAGTACTTC
TRBJ2-7 TRBV5-1 . TRBD2 CASSSGGQPYEQYF TGCGCCAGCAGCTCGGGGGGGCAACCCTACGAGCAGTACTTC
TRBJ2-7 TRBV6-5 . . CATRKDSYEQYF TGTGCCACCCGAAAAGACAGCTACGAGCAGTACTTC
TRBJ1-4 TRBV6-4 . . CASTHPPGSTTNEKLFF TGTGCCAGCACCCACCCTCCAGGGTCTACAACTAATGAAAAACTGTTTTTT
TRBJ1-1 TRBV7-9 . . CASSSGAGGREAFF TGTGCCAGCAGCTCAGGGGCAGGCGGGAGGGAAGCTTTCTTT
TRBJ2-3 TRBV5-1 . TRBD2 CASSLISGVSTDTQYF TGCGCCAGCAGCTTGATCAGCGGGGTTAGCACAGATACGCAGTATTTT